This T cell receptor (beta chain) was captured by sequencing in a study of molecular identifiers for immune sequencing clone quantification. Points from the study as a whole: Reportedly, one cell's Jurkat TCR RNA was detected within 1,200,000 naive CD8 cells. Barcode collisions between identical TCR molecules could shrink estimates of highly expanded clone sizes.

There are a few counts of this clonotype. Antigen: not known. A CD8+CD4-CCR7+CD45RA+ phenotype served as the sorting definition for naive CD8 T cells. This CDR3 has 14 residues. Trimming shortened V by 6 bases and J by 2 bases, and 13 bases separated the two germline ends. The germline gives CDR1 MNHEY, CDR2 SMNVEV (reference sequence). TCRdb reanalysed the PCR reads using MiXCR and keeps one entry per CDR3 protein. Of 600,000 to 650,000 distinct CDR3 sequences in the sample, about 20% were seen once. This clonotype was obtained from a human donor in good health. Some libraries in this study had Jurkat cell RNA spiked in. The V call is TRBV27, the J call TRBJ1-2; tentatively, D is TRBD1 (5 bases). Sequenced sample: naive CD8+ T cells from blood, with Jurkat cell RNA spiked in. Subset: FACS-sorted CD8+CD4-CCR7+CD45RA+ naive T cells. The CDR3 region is CASRTGLANYGYTF. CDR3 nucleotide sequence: TGTGCCAGCAGAACGGGGCTGGCCAACTATGGCTACACCTTC.